The 10 T cell receptor beta chains given below trace back to one sample, sequenced in a study of molecular identifiers for immune sequencing clone quantification. TCRdb independently ran MiXCR on the PCR reads; one entry per CDR3 protein. There are 65,000 to 70,000 distinct CDR3 sequences in the sample; around a sixth occur only once, and approximately 1.5% lies in the top ten. Source material: naive CD8+ T cells from blood, with Jurkat cell RNA spiked in. Sample subset: FACS-sorted CD8+CD4-CCR7+CD45RA+ naive T cells. Every receptor here comes from a human donor in good health. Some libraries in this study had Jurkat cell RNA spiked in.

About this clonotype: A read error is likely, as this CDR3 ends without the conserved phenylalanine or tryptophan. J is TRBJ1-1 and V is TRBV6-2 or TRBV6-3, with 7 nucleotides matching TRBD1. There are 15 residues in the CDR3. CDR1 and CDR2 (germline): MNHEY, SVGEGT. V was clipped by 2 bases and J by 6 bases; unmatched bases: 9. The CDR3 reads CASSYLRAGGPEAFL. The CDR3 nucleotides are TGTGCCAGCAGTTACCTCCGAGCAGGGGGACCTGAAGCTTTCCTT.

With respect to this clonotype: Likely a read error: the CDR3 ends without its conserved phenylalanine or tryptophan. The genes are TRBV20-1 and TRBJ2-1; 9 bases line up with TRBD1. V dropped 1 base and J dropped 1; count of bases not matched to a gene: 5. Germline CDR1 reads DFQATT; CDR2 reads SNEGSKA (reference sequence). The CDR3 is made up of 16 amino acids. The CDR3: CSARAKDRGSYNEQFL. CDR3 DNA: TGCAGTGCTAGAGCTAAGGACAGGGGTTCCTACAATGAGCAGTTCCTC.

In its sample, this clonotype was seen many times. Compared with germline, one end of the junction differs, possibly owing to a read error. This chain uses TRBV13 with TRBJ2-3, with a tentative D call TRBD2 (5 bases). CDR3 length: 12 residues. The germline V gene encodes CDR1 PRHDT and CDR2 FYEKMQ (reference sequence). The CDR3 reads CASSLYRTPVGF. The DNA for the CDR3 is TGTGCCAGCAGCTTATATAGGACTCCCGTCGGTTTT.

This clonotype was seen ten or more times. The rearrangement links TRBV12-3 or TRBV12-4 to TRBJ2-7; 10 bases map to TRBD1. CDR3 size: 14 residues. After removal of 4 bases from V and 3 bases from J, the junction contained 3 bases not matched to a gene. The CDR3 nucleotides read TGTGCCAGCAGTTCCGGACAGGGGGTCTACGAGCAGTACTTC. It yields the protein CASSSGQGVYEQYF.

There are many counts of this clonotype. The CDR3 DNA is TGCAGTGCCGAAGCTAGCGGGAGGTCCTCCTACGAGCAGTACTTC. This codes for CSAEASGRSSYEQYF. The J gene is TRBJ2-7, the V gene TRBV20-1; 11 bases agree with TRBD2. V shed 6 bases and J 0 bases; nucleotides not matched to a gene: 7. Per germline, CDR1 DFQATT and CDR2 SNEGSKA (reference sequence). The CDR3 covers 15 residues.

This clonotype was observed at least ten times. This rearrangement joins TRBV7-2 to TRBJ2-5, with a tentative D call TRBD2 (6 bases). V was cut by 2 bases and J by 5 bases, with 12 bases left in between. There are 14 residues in the CDR3. Germline assignment: CDR1 SGHTA and CDR2 FQGNSA. CDR3 residues: CASSLPGVWETQYF. CDR3 sequence (DNA): TGTGCCAGCAGCTTACCGGGGGTCTGGGAGACCCAGTACTTC.

This clonotype was observed at least ten times. The chain carries TRBV11-1 and TRBJ2-3; D unresolved. CDR3 length: 12 residues. In germline, CDR1 is SGHAT, CDR2 FQDESV (reference sequence). Trimming shortened V by 5 bases and J by 4 bases, and 7 bases separated the two germline ends. The CDR3 DNA reads TGTGCCAGCAGCGGTGCGCCAGATACGCAGTATTTT. It is translated as CASSGAPDTQYF.

This clonotype was counted at least ten times. V gene TRBV27 combines with J gene TRBJ1-3; a possible D gene is TRBD1 (5 bases). This CDR3 spans 17 amino acids. Trimming pared 6 bases from V and 1 base from J, leaving 19 bases between. CDR1 and CDR2 (germline): MNHEY, SMNVEV (reference sequence). CDR3 DNA sequence: TGTGCCAGCAGACGCGTATGGGGGGATCCGTCTGGAAACACCATATATTTT. It translates to CASRRVWGDPSGNTIYF.

Ten or more counts support this clonotype. The chain links TRBV10-3 to TRBJ2-5; 9 bases match TRBD1. V was clipped by 10 bases and J by 3 bases; unmatched bases: 9. The germline gives CDR1 ENHRY, CDR2 SYGVKD. CDR3 length: 14 residues. CDR3: CATIKGDREETQYF. The CDR3 DNA reads TGTGCCACAATTAAAGGGGACAGGGAAGAGACCCAGTACTTC.

Concerning this clonotype itself: Lacking the conserved final phenylalanine or tryptophan, this CDR3 likely reflects a read error. The V call is TRBV10-3, the J call TRBJ2-7, with TRBD2 matching over 7 bases. V trimming: 7 bases; J trimming: 3 bases; junction bases outside the gene matches: 9. Germline CDR1 and CDR2: ENHRY and SYGVKD. CDR3 length: 14 amino acids. CDR3 in DNA: TGTGCCATCAAAGTGGCTAGCGGAGACTACGAGCAGTACTCC. Translation gives CAIKVASGDYEQYS.